The present T cell receptor (beta chain) was sequenced within a study of radiation and T cells in renal cell carcinoma. Study-level information: Nephrectomy followed 15 Gy stereotactic body radiation by 4 weeks.

The study, taken as a whole, reports: In blood, top tumor clones expanded by 2 weeks, shrinking by 4.

Noted time point: blood 2 weeks post-SBRT. Regarding treatment: 15 Gy SBRT to primary tumor, nephrectomy 4 weeks later. Serial blood draws occurred at baseline and 2 and 4 weeks post-SBRT. The CDR3 runs to 14 residues. V shed 1 base and J 6 bases; nucleotides not matched to a gene: 2. Germline V gene data show CDR1 as SGHVS and CDR2 as FQNEAQ. Comment on this clone: The target antigen is unknown.

Here immunoSEQ multiplex PCR was the method, and the copy in TCRdb shows in-frame clones only, minus some. The table shows 20,000 to 30,000 clones, with over 70% occurring only once. Source: blood, taken from a patient whose treatment included radiotherapy and nephrectomy. This chain links TRBV7-8 with TRBJ2-2; 7 bases align to TRBD1. The receptor was derived from a man between 60 and 75 years old with renal cell carcinoma. CDR3 sequence reads: CASSLVDRSGELFF. The CDR3 coding sequence is TGTGCCAGCAGCTTAGTGGACAGGTCCGGGGAGCTGTTTTTT. The full variable domain, completed using reference TRBV7-8 and TRBJ2-2, is GAGVSQSPRYKVAKRGQDVALRCDPISGHVSLFWYQQALGQGPEFLTYFQNEAQLDKSGLPSDRFFAERPEGSVSTLKIQRTQQEDSAVYLCASSLVDRSGELFFGEGSRLTVL.